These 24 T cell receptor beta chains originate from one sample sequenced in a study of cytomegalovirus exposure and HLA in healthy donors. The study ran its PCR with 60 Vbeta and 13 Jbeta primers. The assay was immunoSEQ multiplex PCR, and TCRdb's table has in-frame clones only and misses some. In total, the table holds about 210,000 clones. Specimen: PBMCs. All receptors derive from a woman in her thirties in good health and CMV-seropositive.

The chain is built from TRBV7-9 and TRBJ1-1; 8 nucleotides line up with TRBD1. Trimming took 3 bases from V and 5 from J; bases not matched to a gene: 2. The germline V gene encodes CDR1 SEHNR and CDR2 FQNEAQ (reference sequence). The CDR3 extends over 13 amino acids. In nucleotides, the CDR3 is TGTGCCAGCAGCTTCGACAGGGGTACTGAAGCTTTCTTT. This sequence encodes CASSFDRGTEAFF.

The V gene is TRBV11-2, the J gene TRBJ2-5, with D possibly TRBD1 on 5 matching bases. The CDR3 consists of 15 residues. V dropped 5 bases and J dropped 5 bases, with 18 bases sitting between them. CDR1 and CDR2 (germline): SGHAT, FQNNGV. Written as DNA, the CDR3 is TGTGCCAGCAGCCTGGGGCTAGTCCACGGGGAGACCCAGTACTTC. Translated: CASSLGLVHGETQYF. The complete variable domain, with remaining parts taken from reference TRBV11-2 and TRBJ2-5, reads EAGVAQSPRYKIIEKRQSVAFWCNPISGHATLYWYQQILGQGPKLLIQFQNNGVVDDSQLPKDRFSAERLKGVDSTLKIQPAKLEDSAVYLCASSLGLVHGETQYFGPGTRLLVL.

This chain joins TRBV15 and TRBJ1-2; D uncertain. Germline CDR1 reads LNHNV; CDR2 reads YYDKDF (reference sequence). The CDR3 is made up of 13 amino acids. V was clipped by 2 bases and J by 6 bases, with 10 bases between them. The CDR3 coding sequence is TGTGCCACCAGCAGAATTCGGGATCATGGCTACACCTTC. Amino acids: CATSRIRDHGYTF.

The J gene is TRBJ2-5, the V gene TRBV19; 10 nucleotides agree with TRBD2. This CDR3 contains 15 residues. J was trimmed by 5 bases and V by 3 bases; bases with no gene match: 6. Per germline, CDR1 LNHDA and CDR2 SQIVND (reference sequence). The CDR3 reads CASSIRSSGGETQYF. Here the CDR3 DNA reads TGTGCCAGTAGTATCCGCTCTAGCGGGGGTGAGACCCAGTACTTC.

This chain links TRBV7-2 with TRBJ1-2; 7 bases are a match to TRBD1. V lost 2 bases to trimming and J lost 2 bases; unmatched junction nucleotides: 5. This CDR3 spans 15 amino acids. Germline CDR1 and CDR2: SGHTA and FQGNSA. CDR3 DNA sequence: TGTGCCAGCAGCTTATATGACAGGGCAAACTATGGCTACACCTTC. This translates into CASSLYDRANYGYTF.

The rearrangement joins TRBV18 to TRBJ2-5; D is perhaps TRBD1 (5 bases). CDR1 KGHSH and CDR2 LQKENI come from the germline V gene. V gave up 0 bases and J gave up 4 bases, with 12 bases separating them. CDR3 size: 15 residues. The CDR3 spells CASSPPAARGETQYF. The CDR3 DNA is TGTGCCAGCTCACCACCGGCGGCAAGGGGAGAGACCCAGTACTTC.

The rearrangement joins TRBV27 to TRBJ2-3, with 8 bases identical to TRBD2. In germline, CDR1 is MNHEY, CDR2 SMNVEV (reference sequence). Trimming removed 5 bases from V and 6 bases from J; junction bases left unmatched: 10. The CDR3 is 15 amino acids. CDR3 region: CASSPKREGRDTQYF. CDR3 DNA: TGTGCCAGCAGTCCTAAACGGGAGGGAAGGGATACGCAGTATTTT.

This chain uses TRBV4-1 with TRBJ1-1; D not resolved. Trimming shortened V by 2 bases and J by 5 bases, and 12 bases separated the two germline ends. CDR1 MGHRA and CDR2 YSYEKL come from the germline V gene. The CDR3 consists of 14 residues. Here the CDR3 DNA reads TGCGCCAGCAGCCAATCAGGAGGGAATACTGAAGCTTTCTTT. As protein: CASSQSGGNTEAFF.

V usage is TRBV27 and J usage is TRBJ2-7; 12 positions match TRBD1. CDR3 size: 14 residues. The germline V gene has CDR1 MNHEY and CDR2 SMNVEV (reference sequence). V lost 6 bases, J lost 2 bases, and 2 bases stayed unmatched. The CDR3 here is CASSGTGGPYEQYF. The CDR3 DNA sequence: TGTGCCAGCAGCGGGACAGGGGGCCCCTACGAGCAGTACTTC.

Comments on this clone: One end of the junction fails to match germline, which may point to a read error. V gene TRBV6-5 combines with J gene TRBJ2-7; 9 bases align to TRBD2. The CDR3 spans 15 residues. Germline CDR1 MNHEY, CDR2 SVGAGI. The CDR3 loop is CASSTPGTSSHEQYF. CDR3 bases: TGTGCCAGCAGTACCCCCGGGACTAGCTCCCACGAGCAGTACTTC.

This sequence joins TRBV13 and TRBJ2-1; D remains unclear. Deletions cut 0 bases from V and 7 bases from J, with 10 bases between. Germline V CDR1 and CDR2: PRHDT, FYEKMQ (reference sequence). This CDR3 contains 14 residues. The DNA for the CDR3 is TGTGCCAGCAGCTTAGGGGGTTCGGGTAATGAGCAGTTCTTC. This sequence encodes CASSLGGSGNEQFF.

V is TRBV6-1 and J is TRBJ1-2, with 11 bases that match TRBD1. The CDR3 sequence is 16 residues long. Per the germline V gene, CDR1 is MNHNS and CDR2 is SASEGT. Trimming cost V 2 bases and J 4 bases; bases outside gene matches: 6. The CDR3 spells CASSERDRGDLYGYTF. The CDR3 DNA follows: TGTGCCAGCAGTGAACGGGACAGGGGGGACCTCTATGGCTACACCTTC.

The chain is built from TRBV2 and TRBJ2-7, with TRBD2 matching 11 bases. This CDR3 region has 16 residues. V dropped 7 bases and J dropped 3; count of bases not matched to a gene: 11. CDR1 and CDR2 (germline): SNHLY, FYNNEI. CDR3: CASTHIAGGPGYEQYF. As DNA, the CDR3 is TGTGCCAGCACCCATATAGCGGGAGGGCCAGGCTACGAGCAGTACTTC.

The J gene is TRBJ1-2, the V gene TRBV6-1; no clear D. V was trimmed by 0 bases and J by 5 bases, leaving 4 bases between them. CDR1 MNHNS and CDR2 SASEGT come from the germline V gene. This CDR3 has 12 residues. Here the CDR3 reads CASSEALYGYTF. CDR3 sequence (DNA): TGTGCCAGCAGTGAAGCACTTTATGGCTACACCTTC.

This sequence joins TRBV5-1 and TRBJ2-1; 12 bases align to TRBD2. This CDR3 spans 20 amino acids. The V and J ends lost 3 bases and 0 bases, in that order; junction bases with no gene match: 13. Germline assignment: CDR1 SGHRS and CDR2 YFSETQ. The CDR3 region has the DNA TGCGCCAGCAGCTCGAAGGGCTCTAGCGGGGGGGCGAGCTCCTACAATGAGCAGTTCTTC. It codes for CASSSKGSSGGASSYNEQFF.

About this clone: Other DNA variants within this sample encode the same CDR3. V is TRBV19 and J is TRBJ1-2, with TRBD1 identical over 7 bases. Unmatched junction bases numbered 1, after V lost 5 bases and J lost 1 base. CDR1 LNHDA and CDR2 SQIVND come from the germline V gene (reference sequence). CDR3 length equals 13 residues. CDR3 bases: TGTGCCAGTAGTCGGGACAGTAACTATGGCTACACCTTC. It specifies CASSRDSNYGYTF.

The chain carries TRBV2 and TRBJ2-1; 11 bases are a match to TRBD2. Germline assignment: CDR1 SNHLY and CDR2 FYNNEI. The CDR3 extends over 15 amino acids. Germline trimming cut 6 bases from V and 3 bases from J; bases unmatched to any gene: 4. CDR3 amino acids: CASSLSGGGYNEQFF. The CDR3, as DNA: TGTGCCAGCAGCCTTAGCGGGGGGGGCTACAATGAGCAGTTCTTC.

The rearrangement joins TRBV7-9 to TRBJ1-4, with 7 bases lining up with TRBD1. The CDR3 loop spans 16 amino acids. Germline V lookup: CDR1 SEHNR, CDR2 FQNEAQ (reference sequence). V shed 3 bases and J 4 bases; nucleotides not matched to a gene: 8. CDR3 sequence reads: CASSFPAGGGNEKLFF. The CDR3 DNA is TGTGCCAGCAGCTTTCCCGCAGGGGGTGGTAATGAAAAACTGTTTTTT.

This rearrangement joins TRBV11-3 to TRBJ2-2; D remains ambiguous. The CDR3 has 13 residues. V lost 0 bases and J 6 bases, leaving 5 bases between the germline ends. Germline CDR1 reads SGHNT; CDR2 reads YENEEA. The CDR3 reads CASSLDFAGELFF. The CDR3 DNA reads TGTGCCAGCAGCTTAGATTTCGCCGGGGAGCTGTTTTTT.

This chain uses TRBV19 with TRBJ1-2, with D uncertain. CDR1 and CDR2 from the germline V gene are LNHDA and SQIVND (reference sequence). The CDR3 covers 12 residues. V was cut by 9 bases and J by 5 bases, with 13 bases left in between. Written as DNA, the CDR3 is TGTGCCAGCGCGGATTCGGGATATGGCTACACCTTC. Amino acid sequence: CASADSGYGYTF.

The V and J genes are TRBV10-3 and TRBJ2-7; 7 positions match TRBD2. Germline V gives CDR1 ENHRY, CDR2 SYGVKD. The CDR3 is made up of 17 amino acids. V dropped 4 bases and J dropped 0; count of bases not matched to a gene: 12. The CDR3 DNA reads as TGTGCCATCAGTGGCGCTAGCGGCATGCAATACTCCTACGAGCAGTACTTC. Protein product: CAISGASGMQYSYEQYF.

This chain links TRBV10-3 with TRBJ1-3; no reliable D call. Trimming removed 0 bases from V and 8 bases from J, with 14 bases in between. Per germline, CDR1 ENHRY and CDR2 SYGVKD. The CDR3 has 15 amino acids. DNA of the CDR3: TGTGCCATCAGTGAGTCAAGGCCGGGTAGGCACACCATATATTTT. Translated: CAISESRPGRHTIYF.

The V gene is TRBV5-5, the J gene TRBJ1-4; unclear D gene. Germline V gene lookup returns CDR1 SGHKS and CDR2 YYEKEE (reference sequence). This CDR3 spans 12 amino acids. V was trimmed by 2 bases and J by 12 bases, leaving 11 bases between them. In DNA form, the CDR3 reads TGTGCCAGCAGCTTCCCCAGTGCCGAACTGTTTTTT. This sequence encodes CASSFPSAELFF. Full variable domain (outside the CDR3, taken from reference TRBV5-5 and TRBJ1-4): DAGVTQSPTHLIKTRGQQVTLRCSPISGHKSVSWYQQVLGQGPQFIFQYYEKEERGRGNFPDRFSARQFPNYSSELNVNALLLGDSALYLCASSFPSAELFFGSGTQLSVL.

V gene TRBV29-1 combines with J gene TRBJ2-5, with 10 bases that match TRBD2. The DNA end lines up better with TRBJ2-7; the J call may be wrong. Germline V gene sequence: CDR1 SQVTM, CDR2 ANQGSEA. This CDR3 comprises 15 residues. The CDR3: CSVEGVAGGPGEQYF. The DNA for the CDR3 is TGCAGCGTTGAAGGGGTAGCGGGAGGACCTGGCGAGCAGTACTTC.